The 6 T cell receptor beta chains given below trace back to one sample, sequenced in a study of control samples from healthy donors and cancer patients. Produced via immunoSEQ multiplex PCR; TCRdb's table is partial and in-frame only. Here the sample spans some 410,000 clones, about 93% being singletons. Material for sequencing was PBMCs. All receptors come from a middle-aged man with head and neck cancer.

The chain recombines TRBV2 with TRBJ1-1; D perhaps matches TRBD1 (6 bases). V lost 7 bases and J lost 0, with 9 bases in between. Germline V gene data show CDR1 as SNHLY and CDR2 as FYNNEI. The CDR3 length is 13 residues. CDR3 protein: CASKGQMNTEAFF. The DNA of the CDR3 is TGTGCCAGCAAGGGACAAATGAACACTGAAGCTTTCTTT.

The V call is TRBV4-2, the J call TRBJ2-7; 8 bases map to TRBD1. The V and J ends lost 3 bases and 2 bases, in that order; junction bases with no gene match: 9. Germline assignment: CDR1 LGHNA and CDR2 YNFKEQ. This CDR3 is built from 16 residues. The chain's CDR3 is CASSHPQGAGTYEQYF. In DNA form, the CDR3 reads TGTGCCAGCAGCCACCCCCAGGGGGCGGGAACCTACGAGCAGTACTTC.

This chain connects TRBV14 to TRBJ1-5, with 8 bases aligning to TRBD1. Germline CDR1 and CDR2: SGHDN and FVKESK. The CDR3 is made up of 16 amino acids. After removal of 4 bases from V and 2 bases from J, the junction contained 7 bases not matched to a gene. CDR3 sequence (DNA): TGTGCCAGCAGCCTACGCGACAGGGGTGGCAATCAGCCCCAGCATTTT. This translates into CASSLRDRGGNQPQHF.

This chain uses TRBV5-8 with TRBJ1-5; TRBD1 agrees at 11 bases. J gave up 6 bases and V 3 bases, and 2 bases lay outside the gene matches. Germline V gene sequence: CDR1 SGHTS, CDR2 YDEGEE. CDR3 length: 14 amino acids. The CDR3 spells CASSSGTGGQPQHF. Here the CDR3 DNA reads TGTGCCAGCAGCTCCGGGACAGGGGGTCAGCCCCAGCATTTT.

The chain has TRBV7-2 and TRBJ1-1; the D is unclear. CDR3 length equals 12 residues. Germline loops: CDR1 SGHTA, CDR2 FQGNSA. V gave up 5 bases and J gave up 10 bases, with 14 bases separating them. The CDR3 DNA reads TGTGCCAGCAGCCCCGGCCGGATGGCAGCTTTCTTT. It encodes CASSPGRMAAFF.

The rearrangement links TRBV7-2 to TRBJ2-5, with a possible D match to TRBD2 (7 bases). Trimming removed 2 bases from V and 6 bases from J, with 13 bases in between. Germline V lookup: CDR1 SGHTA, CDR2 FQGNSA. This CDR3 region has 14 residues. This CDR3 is CASSLSRGAQTQYF. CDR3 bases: TGTGCCAGCAGCTTATCTCGGGGGGCGCAGACCCAGTACTTC.